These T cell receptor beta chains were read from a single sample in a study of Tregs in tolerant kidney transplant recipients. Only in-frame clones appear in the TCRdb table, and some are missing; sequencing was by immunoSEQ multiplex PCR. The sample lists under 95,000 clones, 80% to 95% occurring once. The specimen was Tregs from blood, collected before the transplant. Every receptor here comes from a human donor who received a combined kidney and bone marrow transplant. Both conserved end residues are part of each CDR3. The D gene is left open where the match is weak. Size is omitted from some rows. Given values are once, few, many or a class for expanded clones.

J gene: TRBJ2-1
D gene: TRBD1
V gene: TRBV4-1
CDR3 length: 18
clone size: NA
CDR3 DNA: TGCGCCAGCAGCCAAGATTTCGAGGGGACAGGCGTCTACAATGAGCAGTTCTTC
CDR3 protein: CASSQDFEGTGVYNEQFF

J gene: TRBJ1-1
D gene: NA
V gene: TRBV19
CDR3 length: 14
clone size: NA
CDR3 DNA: TGTGCCAGTAGTATTCGAGGACAGCCCTTTTCAGCTTTCTTT
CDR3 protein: CASSIRGQPFSAFF

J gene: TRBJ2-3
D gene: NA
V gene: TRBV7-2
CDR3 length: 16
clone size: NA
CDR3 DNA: TGTGCCAGCAGCTTATGGGGCAGGGGAAGCACAGATACGCAGTATTTT
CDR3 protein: CASSLWGRGSTDTQYF

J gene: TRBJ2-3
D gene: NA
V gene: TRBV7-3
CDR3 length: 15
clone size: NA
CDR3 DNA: TGTGCCAGCAGCTTCGGGGGCGAGGGCCGAGATACGCAGTATTTT
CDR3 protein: CASSFGGEGRDTQYF

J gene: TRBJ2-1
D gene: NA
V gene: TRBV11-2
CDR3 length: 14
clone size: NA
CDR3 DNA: TGTGCTAGCAGCCGGGGGGCGTCCTACAATGAGCAGTTCTTC
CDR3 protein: CASSRGASYNEQFF

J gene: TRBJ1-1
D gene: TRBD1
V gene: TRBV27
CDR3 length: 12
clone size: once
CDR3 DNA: TGTGCCAGCAGGCTGGACAGGGGGCGAGCTTTCTTT
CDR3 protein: CASRLDRGRAFF

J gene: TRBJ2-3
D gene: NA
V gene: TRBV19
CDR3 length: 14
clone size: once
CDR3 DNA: TGTGCCAGTAGTATTACCGTATGGGTAAATACGCAGTATTTT
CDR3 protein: CASSITVWVNTQYF

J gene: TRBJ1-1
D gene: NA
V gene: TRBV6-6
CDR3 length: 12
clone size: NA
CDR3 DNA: TGTGCCAGCAGTTACCAGGACACTGAAGCTTTCTTT
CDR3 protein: CASSYQDTEAFF

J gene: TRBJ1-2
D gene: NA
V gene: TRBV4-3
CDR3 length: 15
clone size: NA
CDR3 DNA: TGCGCCAGCAGCCAAGAGGGGGGCGCCGGCTATGGCTACACCTTC
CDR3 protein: CASSQEGGAGYGYTF

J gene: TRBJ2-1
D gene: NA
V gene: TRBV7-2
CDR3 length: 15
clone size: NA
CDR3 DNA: TGTGCCAGCAGCTTACTCGCGGAACCAAACAATGAGCAGTTCTTC
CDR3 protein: CASSLLAEPNNEQFF

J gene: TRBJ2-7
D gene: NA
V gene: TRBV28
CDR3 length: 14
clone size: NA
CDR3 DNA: TGTGCCAGCAGTTCCCTGGGGGGGCGCGACGAGCAGTACTTC
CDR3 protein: CASSSLGGRDEQYF

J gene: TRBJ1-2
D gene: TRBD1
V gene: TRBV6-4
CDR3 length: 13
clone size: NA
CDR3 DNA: TGCGCCAGCAGTGCAGGCAGGGGGCTCGGCTACACCTTC
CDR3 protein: CASSAGRGLGYTF

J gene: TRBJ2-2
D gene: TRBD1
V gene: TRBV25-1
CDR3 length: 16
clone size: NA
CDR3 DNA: TGTGCCAGCAGTTCGACAGGGGGCGGGTTGACCGGGGAGCTGTTTTTT
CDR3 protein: CASSSTGGGLTGELFF

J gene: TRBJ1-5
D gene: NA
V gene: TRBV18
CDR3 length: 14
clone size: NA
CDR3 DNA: TGTGCCAGCTCACCGGCAGGTAGCAATCAGCCCCAGCATTTT
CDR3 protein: CASSPAGSNQPQHF

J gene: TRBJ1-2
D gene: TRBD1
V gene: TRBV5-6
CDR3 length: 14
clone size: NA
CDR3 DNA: TGTGTCAGCAGCTTGGGACAGAAAAACTATGGCTACACCTTC
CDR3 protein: CVSSLGQKNYGYTF

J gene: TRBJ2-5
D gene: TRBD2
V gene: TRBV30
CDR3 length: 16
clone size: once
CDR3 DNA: TGTGCCGGAGCTGGCGGGAGAAATAACGACCAAGAGACCCAGTACTTC
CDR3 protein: CAGAGGRNNDQETQYF

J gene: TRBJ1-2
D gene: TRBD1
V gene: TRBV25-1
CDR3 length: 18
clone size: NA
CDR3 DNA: TGTGCCAGCAGTGAATATAGCAGGGGGACAGGGGGGTATTGGGGCTACACCTTC
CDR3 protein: CASSEYSRGTGGYWGYTF

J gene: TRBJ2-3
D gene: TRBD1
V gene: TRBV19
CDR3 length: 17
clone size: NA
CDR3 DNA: TGTGCCAGTAGATTCCGGGACAGGGGAGGGGGCACAGATACGCAGTATTTT
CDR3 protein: CASRFRDRGGGTDTQYF

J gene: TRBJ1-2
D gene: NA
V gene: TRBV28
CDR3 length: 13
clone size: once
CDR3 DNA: TGTGCCAGCAGCCGCGGGGGGCAGTTAGGCTACACCTTC
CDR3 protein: CASSRGGQLGYTF

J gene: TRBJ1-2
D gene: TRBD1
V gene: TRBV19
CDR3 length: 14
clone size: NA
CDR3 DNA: TGTGCCAGTACCACCGTGGGACAGATCTATGGCTACACCTTC
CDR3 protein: CASTTVGQIYGYTF

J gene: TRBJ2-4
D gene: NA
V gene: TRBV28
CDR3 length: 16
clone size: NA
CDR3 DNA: TGTGCCAGCAGTTTGATAAGGGGGAAGGCCAAAAACATTCAGTACTTC
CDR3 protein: CASSLIRGKAKNIQYF

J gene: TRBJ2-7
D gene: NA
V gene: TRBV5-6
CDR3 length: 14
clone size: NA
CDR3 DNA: TGTGCCAGCAGCTTAATCCAGACCGACTACGAGCAGTACTTC
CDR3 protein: CASSLIQTDYEQYF

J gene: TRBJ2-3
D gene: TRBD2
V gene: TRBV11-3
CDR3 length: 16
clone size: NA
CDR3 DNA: TGTGCCAGCAGCCTAGAGGCTAGCGGGAGGACAGATACGCAGTATTTT
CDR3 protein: CASSLEASGRTDTQYF

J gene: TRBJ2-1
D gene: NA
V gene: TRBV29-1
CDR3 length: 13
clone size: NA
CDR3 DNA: TGCAGCGTTGAGGGGTCCATCCGTAATGAGCAGTTCTTC
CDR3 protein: CSVEGSIRNEQFF

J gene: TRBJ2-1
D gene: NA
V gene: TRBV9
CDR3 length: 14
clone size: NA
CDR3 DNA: TGTGCCAGCAGCGTAGTCCAAGTTTACGGTGAGCAGTTCTTC
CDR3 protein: CASSVVQVYGEQFF

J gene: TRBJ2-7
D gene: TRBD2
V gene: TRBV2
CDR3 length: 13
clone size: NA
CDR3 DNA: TGTGCCATAGGGACTAGCGTACACTACGAGCAGTACTTC
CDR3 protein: CAIGTSVHYEQYF

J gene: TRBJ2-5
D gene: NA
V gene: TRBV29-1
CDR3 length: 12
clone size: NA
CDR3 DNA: TGCAGCGTTGCGATGGACGGGGAGACCCAGTACTTC
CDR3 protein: CSVAMDGETQYF

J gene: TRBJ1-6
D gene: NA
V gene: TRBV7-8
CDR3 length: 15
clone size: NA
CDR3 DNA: TGTGCCAGCAGCTTAGGGAGGGGAACCAATTCACCCCTCCACTTT
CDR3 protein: CASSLGRGTNSPLHF

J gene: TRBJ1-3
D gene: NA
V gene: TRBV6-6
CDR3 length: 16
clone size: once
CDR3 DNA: TGTGCCAGCAGTTACAGGGGGGAAGGCTCTGGAAACACCATATATTTT
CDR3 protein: CASSYRGEGSGNTIYF

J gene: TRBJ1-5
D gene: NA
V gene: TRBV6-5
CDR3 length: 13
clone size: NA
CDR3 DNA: TGTGCCAGCAGCCCCCAATTTTCCAGGCCCCAGCATTTT
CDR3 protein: CASSPQFSRPQHF

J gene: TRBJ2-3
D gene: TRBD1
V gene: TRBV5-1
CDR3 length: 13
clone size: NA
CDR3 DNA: TGCGCCAGCATTCAGGGGGAAACAGATACGCAGTATTTT
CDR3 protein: CASIQGETDTQYF

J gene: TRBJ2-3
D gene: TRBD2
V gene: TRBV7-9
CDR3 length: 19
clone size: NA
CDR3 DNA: TGTGCCAGCAGCTTAGCCTCCAATTTACTAGCGGGAGTCTCAGATACGCAGTATTTT
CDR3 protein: CASSLASNLLAGVSDTQYF

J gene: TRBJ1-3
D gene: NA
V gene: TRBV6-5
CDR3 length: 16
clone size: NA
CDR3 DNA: TGTGCCAGCAGTTACTCGAAAGGGAGCTCTGGAAACACCATATATTTT
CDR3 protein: CASSYSKGSSGNTIYF

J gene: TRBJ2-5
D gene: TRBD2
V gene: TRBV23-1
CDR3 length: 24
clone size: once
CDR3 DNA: TGCGCCAGCAGTCACCCCGGGACTAGCGGGAGAATTGGTGGGATACAGGATACGAGTCCGGCGCAGTACTTC
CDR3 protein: CASSHPGTSGRIGGIQDTSPAQYF

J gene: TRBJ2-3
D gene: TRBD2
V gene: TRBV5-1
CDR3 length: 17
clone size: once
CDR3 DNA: TGCGCCAGCAGCCCAAGGACTAGCGGGAGGAACACAGATACGCAGTATTTT
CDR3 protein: CASSPRTSGRNTDTQYF

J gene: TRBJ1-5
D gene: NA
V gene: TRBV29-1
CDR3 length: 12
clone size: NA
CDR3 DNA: TGCAGCGTTGGCGGGGGCGATCAGCCCCAGCATTTT
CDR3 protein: CSVGGGDQPQHF

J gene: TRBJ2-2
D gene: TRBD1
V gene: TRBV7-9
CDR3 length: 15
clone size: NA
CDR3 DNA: TGTGCCAGCAGCCTCGGGACAGCGGACACCGGGGAGCTGTTTTTT
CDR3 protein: CASSLGTADTGELFF

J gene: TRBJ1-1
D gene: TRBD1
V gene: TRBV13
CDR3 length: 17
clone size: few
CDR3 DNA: TGTGCCAGCAGCTTAGTGGACAGGGGGCGTCCTCACACTGAAGCTTTCTTT
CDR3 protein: CASSLVDRGRPHTEAFF

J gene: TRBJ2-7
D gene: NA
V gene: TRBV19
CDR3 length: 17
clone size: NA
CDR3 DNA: TGTGCCAGTAGTGACTCCGCCGACAGCCCCAGCTCCTACGAGCAGTACTTC
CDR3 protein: CASSDSADSPSSYEQYF

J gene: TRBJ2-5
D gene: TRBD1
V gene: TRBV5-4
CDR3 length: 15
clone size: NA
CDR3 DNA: TGTGCCAGCAGCTTGGCGTCCCAGGGGGCCGGGACCCAGTACTTC
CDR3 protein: CASSLASQGAGTQYF

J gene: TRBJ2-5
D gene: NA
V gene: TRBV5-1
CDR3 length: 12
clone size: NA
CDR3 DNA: TGCGCCAGCAGCTTGGTTCGGGAGACCCAGTACTTC
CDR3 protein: CASSLVRETQYF

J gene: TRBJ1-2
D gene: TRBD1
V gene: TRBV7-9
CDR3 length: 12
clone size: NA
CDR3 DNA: TGTGCCAGCAGCCGACAGGGTTATGGCTACACCTTC
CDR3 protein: CASSRQGYGYTF

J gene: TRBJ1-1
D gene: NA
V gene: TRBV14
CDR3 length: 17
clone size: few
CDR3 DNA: TGTGCCAGCAGCCAAAGTAGAACCGGACGGATGAACACTGAAGCTTTCTTT
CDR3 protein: CASSQSRTGRMNTEAFF

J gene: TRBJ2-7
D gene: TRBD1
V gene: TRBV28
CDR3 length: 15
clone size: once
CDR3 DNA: TGTGCCAGCAGAAACAGACAGGGGTCGACCTACGAGCAGTACTTC
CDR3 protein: CASRNRQGSTYEQYF

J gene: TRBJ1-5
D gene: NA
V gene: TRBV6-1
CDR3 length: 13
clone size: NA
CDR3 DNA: TGTGCCAGCAGTGAAAGTGAGGGAAAGCCCCAGCATTTT
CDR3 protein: CASSESEGKPQHF

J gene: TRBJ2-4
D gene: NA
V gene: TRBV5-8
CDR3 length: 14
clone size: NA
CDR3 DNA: TGTGCCAGCAGCAAGGACCGGGGGATGGGTATTCAGTACTTC
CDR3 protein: CASSKDRGMGIQYF

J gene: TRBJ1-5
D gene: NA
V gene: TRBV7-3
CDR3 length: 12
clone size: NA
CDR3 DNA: TGTGCCAGCAATGATGGAAATCAGCCCCAGCATTTT
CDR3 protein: CASNDGNQPQHF

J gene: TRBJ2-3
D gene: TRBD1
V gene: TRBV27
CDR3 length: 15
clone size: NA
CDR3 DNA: TGTGCCAGCAGCAGACAGGGGGTTAGCACAGATACGCAGTATTTT
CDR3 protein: CASSRQGVSTDTQYF

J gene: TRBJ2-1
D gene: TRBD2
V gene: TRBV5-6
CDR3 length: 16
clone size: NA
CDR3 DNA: TGTGCCAGCAGCTTGAGACGACTAGCGGACTACAATGAGCAGTTCTTC
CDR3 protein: CASSLRRLADYNEQFF

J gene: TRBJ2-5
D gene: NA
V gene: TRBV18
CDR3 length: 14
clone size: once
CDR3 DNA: TGTGCCAGCTCACCAAGGGCAGGAGAAGAGACCCAGTACTTC
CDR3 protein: CASSPRAGEETQYF